This T cell receptor beta chain was recorded in a study of T cells expressing NK-cell markers. Turning to the study itself: There were seven HCMV-seropositive donors and one seronegative donor among the eight sequenced.

Germline loops: CDR1 GTSNPN, CDR2 SVGIG (reference sequence). CDR3 length: 15 amino acids. Following a re-call of the 5' RACE reads, TCRdb has one entry per CDR3 protein and lacks DNA. This sample's table reports approximately 440,000 distinct CDR3 sequences. The chain has TRBV30 and TRBJ2-3; lacking DNA, the TRBD1 call made by TCRdb goes unchecked. This TCR came from a woman in her fifties or sixties in good health. The sample was blood T cells: a sorted CD56 or NKG2C T cell subset, CD4+ or CD8+ T cells, or bulk PBMC T cells (not recorded which). CDR3 amino acids: CAWRKAQGFTDTQYF.